Below are 14 T cell receptor beta chains sequenced from a single sample in a study of blood T cell repertoires in COVID-19. TCRdb's copy holds only in-frame clones and misses some; the assay was immunoSEQ multiplex PCR. Of over 250,000 clones in the sample, 80% to 90% were seen once. The sample consisted of peripheral blood. Receptors were obtained from a woman aged 50 to 65 with COVID-19, enrolled during active disease.

This chain uses TRBV5-4 with TRBJ2-5; weak D call: TRBD1 (6 bases). The V end was cut by 3 bases, the J end by 2 bases, with 14 bases between. CDR1 is SGHNT, CDR2 YYREEE, per germline (reference sequence). CDR3 length equals 15 residues. The DNA of the CDR3 is TGTGCCAGCAGCTCCAGGGGAAATCGTCAAGAGACCCAGTACTTC. Translated: CASSSRGNRQETQYF.

The J gene is TRBJ1-5, the V gene TRBV13; TRBD1 matches 7 bases. This CDR3 comprises 16 residues. In germline, CDR1 is PRHDT, CDR2 FYEKMQ (reference sequence). Unmatched junction bases numbered 7, after V lost 5 bases and J lost 0 bases. The CDR3: CASSITGVNSNQPQHF. The CDR3 bases are TGTGCCAGCAGCATCACAGGGGTAAATAGCAATCAGCCCCAGCATTTT.

The chain couples TRBV5-8 to TRBJ2-1, with 8 nucleotides matching TRBD2. The CDR3 is 16 residues long. CDR1 is SGHTS and CDR2 is YDEGEE in the germline V gene. V dropped 1 base and J dropped 4; count of bases not matched to a gene: 7. The CDR3 region is CASSLFSGRWYNEQFF. CDR3 coding DNA: TGTGCCAGCAGCTTGTTCAGCGGGAGATGGTACAATGAGCAGTTCTTC.

The chain recombines TRBV27 with TRBJ1-3; maybe TRBD1 (5 bases). CDR3 length: 15 amino acids. The V end was cut by 4 bases, the J end by 0 bases, with 10 bases between. The V gene's germline CDR1 is MNHEY and CDR2 SMNVEV (reference sequence). Written as DNA, the CDR3 is TGTGCCAGCAGTTATGGGGCCAACTCTGGAAACACCATATATTTT. Protein: CASSYGANSGNTIYF.

The V and J genes are TRBV2 and TRBJ2-1; D may be TRBD2 (7 bases). Germline CDR1 is SNHLY and CDR2 is FYNNEI. Trimming cost V 9 bases and J 11 bases, with 20 bases left between them. CDR3 length: 13 residues. CDR3 coding DNA: TGTGCCAGAGGAGTAACCGGGGGGACAAAGCAGTTCTTC. Translating gives CARGVTGGTKQFF. The complete variable domain, with remaining parts taken from reference TRBV2 and TRBJ2-1, reads EPEVTQTPSHQVTQMGQEVILRCVPISNHLYFYWYRQILGQKVEFLVSFYNNEISEKSEIFDDQFSVERPDGSNFTLKIRSTKLEDSAMYFCARGVTGGTKQFFGPGTRLTVL.

V and J are TRBV21-1 and TRBJ2-3; the table's TRBD1 call for D was not verified on the DNA. TRBV21-1 is a pseudogene. This CDR3 is 14 amino acids long. The CDR3 DNA reads as TGTGCCAGCAGCAAAGGACCGACAACAGATACGCAGTATTTT. Translation gives CASSKGPTTDTQYF.

The rearrangement links TRBV7-2 to TRBJ1-4, with 12 bases that match TRBD1. The length of the CDR3 is 14 residues. In germline, CDR1 is SGHTA, CDR2 FQGNSA. V gave up 6 bases and J gave up 8 bases; unmatched junction bases: 4. CDR3 loop: CASRRDRGHEKLFF. CDR3 sequence (DNA): TGTGCCAGCAGAAGGGACAGGGGGCACGAAAAACTGTTTTTT.

The chain recombines TRBV6-4 with TRBJ1-2; tentative D call: TRBD1 (5 bases). The CDR3 runs to 12 residues. Germline CDR1 reads MRHNA; CDR2 reads SNTAGT. The V end was cut by 2 bases, the J end by 7 bases, with 8 bases between. The CDR3 DNA sequence: TGTGCCAGCAGTGACGGTAGGGGTGGCTACACCTTC. Its translation is CASSDGRGGYTF.

This chain connects TRBV9 to TRBJ2-1, with 13 bases that match TRBD2. The CDR3 has 17 residues. Germline lookup yields CDR1 SGDLS and CDR2 YYNGEE. V lost 3 bases to trimming and J lost 8 bases; unmatched junction nucleotides: 11. CDR3 sequence (DNA): TGTGCCAGCAGCGCCGGACTAGCGGGAGAGGGTGTGGATGAGCAGTTCTTC. Its protein product is CASSAGLAGEGVDEQFF.

The chain carries TRBV19 and TRBJ2-7; 9 bases agree with TRBD1. V dropped 3 bases and J dropped 3; count of bases not matched to a gene: 3. This CDR3 has 14 residues. Per the germline V gene, CDR1 is LNHDA and CDR2 is SQIVND (reference sequence). Here the CDR3 reads CASSIRQGGYEQYF. The CDR3 coding sequence is TGTGCCAGTAGTATCAGACAGGGGGGCTACGAGCAGTACTTC.

The chain joins TRBV6-1 to TRBJ2-7; 7 bases are shared with TRBD2. The junction had 11 bases not matched to a gene; V was cut back by 4 bases and J by 2 bases. The CDR3 has 16 amino acids. Per the germline V gene, CDR1 is MNHNS and CDR2 is SASEGT. The CDR3 loop reads CASSGSRDYRPYEQYF. CDR3 DNA sequence: TGTGCCAGCAGTGGAAGCCGGGACTACCGTCCCTACGAGCAGTACTTC.

V is TRBV28 and J is TRBJ2-7; 8 nucleotides match TRBD2. The J segment lost 3 bases and the V segment lost 7 bases, leaving 11 bases of the junction unmatched. The CDR3 has 15 amino acids. Germline V gene lookup returns CDR1 MDHEN and CDR2 SYDVKM. CDR3 sequence: CASNVPGSGGYEQYF. CDR3 sequence (DNA): TGTGCCAGCAATGTTCCCGGGAGCGGGGGCTACGAGCAGTACTTC.

This sequence joins TRBV11-2 and TRBJ1-5; 7 bases line up with TRBD1. The CDR3 totals 15 residues. Germline V gene lookup returns CDR1 SGHAT and CDR2 FQNNGV. Losses at the gene ends were 2 bases for V and 3 bases for J; bases not matched to a gene: 4. DNA of the CDR3: TGTGCCAGCAGCTTATCAGGGGGATCCAATCAGCCCCAGCATTTT. It is translated as CASSLSGGSNQPQHF.

This chain uses TRBV3-1 (or the pseudogene TRBV3-2) with TRBJ1-1; 7 nucleotides match TRBD1. The junction had 11 bases not matched to a gene; V was cut back by 4 bases and J by 6 bases. The germline gives CDR1 LGHDT, CDR2 YNNKEL (reference sequence). The CDR3 length is 15 residues. As DNA, the CDR3 is TGTGCCAGCAGCCCCCCGACAGGGAAGGGGCCTGAAGCTTTCTTT. It yields the protein CASSPPTGKGPEAFF.